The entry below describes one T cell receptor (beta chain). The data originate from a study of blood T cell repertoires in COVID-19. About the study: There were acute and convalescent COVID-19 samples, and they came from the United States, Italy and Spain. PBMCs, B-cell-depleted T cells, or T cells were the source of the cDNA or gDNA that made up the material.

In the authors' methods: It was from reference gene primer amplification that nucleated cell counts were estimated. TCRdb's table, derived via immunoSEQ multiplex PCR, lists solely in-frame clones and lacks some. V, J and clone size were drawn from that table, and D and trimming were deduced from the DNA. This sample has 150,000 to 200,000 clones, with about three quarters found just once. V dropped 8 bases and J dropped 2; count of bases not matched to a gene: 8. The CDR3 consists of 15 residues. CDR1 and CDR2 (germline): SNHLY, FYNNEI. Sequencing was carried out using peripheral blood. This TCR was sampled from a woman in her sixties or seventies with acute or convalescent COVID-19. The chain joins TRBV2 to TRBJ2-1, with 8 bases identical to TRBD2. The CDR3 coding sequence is TGTGCCAGCGCACCCGGGACTAGGGCCTACAATGAGCAGTTCTTC. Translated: CASAPGTRAYNEQFF. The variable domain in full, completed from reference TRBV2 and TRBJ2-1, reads EPEVTQTPSHQVTQMGQEVILRCVPISNHLYFYWYRQILGQKVEFLVSFYNNEISEKSEIFDDQFSVERPDGSNFTLKIRSTKLEDSAMYFCASAPGTRAYNEQFFGPGTRLTVL.